This TCR beta chain was sequenced for a study of cytomegalovirus exposure and HLA in healthy donors. The germline V gene has CDR1 MDHEN and CDR2 SYDVKM. There are 16 residues in the CDR3. Trimming took 3 bases from V and 7 from J; bases not matched to a gene: 15. Concerning this clone: Its antigen is unknown.

Primers: 60 Vbeta forward and 13 Jbeta reverse. Clones were read by immunoSEQ multiplex PCR, and TCRdb kept only the in-frame ones, dropping some. The repertoire holds 150,000 to 200,000 clones, with approximately 80% as singletons. Whole-study results and caveats: Sequencing likely produced, as an artifact, a cluster of highly shared sequence variants. V- and J-gene trimming in TCR beta was tied to a missense DCLRE1C variant by an analysis performed later.

The receptor's source is a woman aged 18-29 years in good health and CMV-seronegative. The chain links TRBV28 to TRBJ2-7; TRBD1 matches at 7 bases. The material sequenced was PBMCs. The CDR3 DNA sequence: TGTGCCAGCAGTTTGTGGGGACAGCGGAGAGAAGGGGAGCAGTACTTC. It codes for CASSLWGQRREGEQYF.